The 21 T cell receptor beta chains listed next were all sequenced from one sample in a study of shared clonotypes between healthy human individuals. CD45RO-negative, CCR7-positively selected cells formed the naive CD8 fraction, excluding terminally differentiated effector memory CD45RA+ cells. Profiled with immunoSEQ multiplex PCR; TCRdb holds only in-frame clones, not every one. The sample yields over 2 million clones, about 95% seen once. Material for sequencing was naive CD8+ T cells sorted from blood. These receptors all stem from a man between 18 and 29 years old in good health.

The chain recombines TRBV19 with TRBJ1-5; 9 nucleotides match TRBD1. The CDR3 spans 16 residues. The V and J ends lost 2 bases and 9 bases, in that order; junction bases with no gene match: 11. Germline V CDR1 and CDR2: LNHDA, SQIVND (reference sequence). The CDR3, as DNA: TGTGCCAGTAGTATACGACCGGGACAGGGTACCGGGCCCCAGCATTTT. It encodes CASSIRPGQGTGPQHF.

The V call is TRBV7-8, the J call TRBJ2-2, with 15 nucleotides matching TRBD2. CDR1 is SGHVS and CDR2 is FQNEAQ in the germline V gene. V lost 3 bases and J lost 1; bases outside the gene matches: 9. The CDR3 has 20 amino acids. CDR3 protein: CASSFGLAGGMGLNTGELFF. In nucleotides, the CDR3 is TGTGCCAGCAGCTTCGGACTAGCGGGAGGGATGGGGTTGAACACCGGGGAGCTGTTTTTT.

The chain is built from TRBV30 and TRBJ2-7, with 9 bases matching TRBD2. V was clipped by 6 bases and J by 2 bases; unmatched bases: 8. CDR3 size: 14 residues. Germline V gives CDR1 GTSNPN, CDR2 SVGIG (reference sequence). The CDR3 sequence is CACVLAGEAYEQYF. The CDR3 nucleotides are TGTGCCTGCGTTTTAGCGGGAGAAGCCTACGAGCAGTACTTC. Based on the CDR3 plus reference TRBV30 and TRBJ2-7, the full variable domain is SQTIHQWPATLVQPVGSPLSLECTVEGTSNPNLYWYRQAAGRGLQLLFYSVGIGQISSEVPQNLSASRPQDRQFILSSKKLLLSDSGFYLCACVLAGEAYEQYFGPGTRLTVT.

This chain connects TRBV27 to TRBJ2-6; the match to TRBD2 covers 11 bases. Germline CDR1 reads MNHEY; CDR2 reads SMNVEV (reference sequence). This CDR3 contains 18 residues. V lost 5 bases and J lost 0; bases outside the gene matches: 6. The CDR3 DNA follows: TGTGCCAGCAGTCCTAGCGGGAGGCCCTTCTCTGGGGCCAACGTCCTGACTTTC. This encodes CASSPSGRPFSGANVLTF.

As for this clone: This same CDR3 is encoded by further DNA sequences in the sample. The V and J genes are TRBV4-1 and TRBJ1-1, with 7 bases aligning to TRBD1. After removal of 3 bases from V and 8 bases from J, the junction contained 0 bases not matched to a gene. Germline assignment: CDR1 MGHRA and CDR2 YSYEKL. The CDR3 spans 11 residues. The CDR3 here is CASSQTGEAFF. In nucleotides, the CDR3 is TGCGCCAGCAGCCAGACAGGGGAAGCTTTCTTT.

The rearrangement links TRBV5-1 to TRBJ2-7; unclear D gene. The CDR3 loop spans 12 amino acids. Per germline, CDR1 SGHRS and CDR2 YFSETQ. V was trimmed by 0 bases and J by 6 bases, leaving 7 bases between them. CDR3 bases: TGCGCCAGCAGCTTGGGCGACCGCGAGCAGTACTTC. Translating gives CASSLGDREQYF.

The chain recombines TRBV4-3 with TRBJ2-1; TRBD2 agrees at 9 bases. This CDR3 is 16 amino acids long. V was clipped by 0 bases and J by 8 bases; unmatched bases: 8. Germline loops: CDR1 LGHNA, CDR2 YSLEER. In DNA form, the CDR3 reads TGCGCCAGCAGCCAAGAAACTTATGGCGGGGGGGATGAGCAGTTCTTC. Encoded protein: CASSQETYGGGDEQFF.

The V call is TRBV6-5, the J call TRBJ2-7; a weak D match, TRBD2 (6 bases). The CDR3 length is 12 residues. Deletions cut 5 bases from V and 4 bases from J, with 9 bases between. Germline values: CDR1 MNHEY, CDR2 SVGAGI. The CDR3 loop is CASSLSGYEQYF. The CDR3 DNA follows: TGTGCCAGCAGTCTTAGCGGTTACGAGCAGTACTTC.

The gene calls are TRBV25-1 and TRBJ2-7, with TRBD2 as a possible D gene (6 bases). The CDR3 spans 13 residues. Deletions cut 5 bases from V and 2 bases from J, with 10 bases between. CDR1 is MGHDK and CDR2 is SYGVNS in the germline V gene. DNA of the CDR3: TGTGCCAGCAGTAGGAGGGCCCCCTACGAGCAGTACTTC. This encodes CASSRRAPYEQYF.

The chain uses TRBV27 and TRBJ2-1; 13 positions match TRBD2. This CDR3 spans 16 amino acids. The V gene end was trimmed by 4 bases and the J gene end by 8 bases; junction bases not matched to a gene: 8. CDR1 MNHEY and CDR2 SMNVEV come from the germline V gene (reference sequence). In DNA form, the CDR3 reads TGTGCCAGCAGTTCCCGACTAGCGGGAGGTTACGATGAGCAGTTCTTC. It codes for CASSSRLAGGYDEQFF.

The J gene is TRBJ1-2, the V gene TRBV2; D is unclear. Trimming took off 11 bases at V and 7 bases at J, with 8 bases between the two ends. In germline, CDR1 is SNHLY, CDR2 FYNNEI. The CDR3 runs to 9 residues. CDR3 DNA: TGTGCCTGCCACCCTGGCTACACCTTC. This codes for CACHPGYTF.

The V and J genes are TRBV18 and TRBJ2-3; 13 bases align to TRBD2. CDR1 is KGHSH and CDR2 is LQKENI in the germline V gene. The CDR3 runs 17 residues. V shed 2 bases, J shed 0 bases, and the junction held 2 bases outside the gene matches. Written as DNA, the CDR3 is TGTGCCAGCTCACCAACGGGACTAGCGGGGAGCACAGATACGCAGTATTTT. Translating it yields CASSPTGLAGSTDTQYF.

This clone was detected only a few times. The chain uses TRBV4-2 and TRBJ2-5; 9 bases match TRBD2. After removal of 1 base from V and 1 base from J, the junction contained 4 bases not matched to a gene. Germline V gene data show CDR1 as LGHNA and CDR2 as YNFKEQ. CDR3 size: 16 residues. CDR3 amino acids: CASSQGNSGGQETQYF. CDR3 coding DNA: TGTGCCAGCAGCCAAGGGAATAGCGGGGGCCAAGAGACCCAGTACTTC.

The chain is built from TRBV28 and TRBJ1-1; the D gene is possibly TRBD1 (5 bases). The germline V gene has CDR1 MDHEN and CDR2 SYDVKM. The CDR3 totals 14 residues. Trimming removed 3 bases from V and 4 bases from J, with 12 bases in between. CDR3 sequence: CASSLRGWGTEAFF. CDR3 DNA: TGTGCCAGCAGTTTGCGGGGGTGGGGCACTGAAGCTTTCTTT.

This clone was seen just once. V and J are TRBV19 and TRBJ2-7, with 7 bases identical to TRBD1. The CDR3 is 17 residues long. V shed 0 bases and J 0 bases; nucleotides not matched to a gene: 8. The V gene's germline CDR1 is LNHDA and CDR2 SQIVND (reference sequence). The CDR3 bases are TGTGCCAGTAGTATAGATACGGGGACAGCAAGCTCCTACGAGCAGTACTTC. This codes for CASSIDTGTASSYEQYF.

The V and J genes are TRBV19 and TRBJ1-2; TRBD1 matches at 7 bases. The junction had 11 bases not matched to a gene; V was cut back by 6 bases and J by 7 bases. The germline V gene encodes CDR1 LNHDA and CDR2 SQIVND (reference sequence). The CDR3 is 14 residues long. This CDR3 is CASRPQGSNSGYTF. In DNA, the CDR3 is TGTGCCAGTAGACCACAGGGGAGCAATAGTGGCTACACCTTC. Full variable domain (outside the CDR3, taken from reference TRBV19 and TRBJ1-2): DGGITQSPKYLFRKEGQNVTLSCEQNLNHDAMYWYRQDPGQGLRLIYYSQIVNDFQKGDIAEGYSVSREKKESFPLTVTSAQKNPTAFYLCASRPQGSNSGYTFGSGTRLTVV.

The rearrangement uses TRBV5-6 and TRBJ2-7; maybe TRBD1 (5 bases). The germline V and J ends were trimmed by 1 base and 2 bases, with 13 bases remaining between them. CDR1 and CDR2 from the germline V gene are SGHDT and YYEEEE. This CDR3 region has 15 residues. This CDR3 is CASSLIPGNAYEQYF. The CDR3 DNA follows: TGTGCCAGCAGCTTGATCCCAGGGAACGCCTACGAGCAGTACTTC.

The chain uses TRBV10-2 and TRBJ2-7; D remains unclear. Germline CDR1 and CDR2: WSHSY and SAAADI. The CDR3 consists of 17 residues. V lost 2 bases and J 0 bases, leaving 17 bases between the germline ends. This CDR3 is CASSEARIGARSYEQYF. The CDR3 region has the DNA TGCGCCAGCAGTGAGGCCCGCATCGGCGCTCGCTCCTACGAGCAGTACTTC.

This clone occurred once. The rearrangement links TRBV15 to TRBJ1-2; no clear D. The germline V gene has CDR1 LNHNV and CDR2 YYDKDF (reference sequence). Trimming stripped 6 bases from V and 3 bases from J, with 14 bases between. CDR3 length: 14 residues. The DNA of the CDR3 is TGTGCCACCAGACCCCTGGGAGAGGACTATGGCTACACCTTC. Translation gives CATRPLGEDYGYTF.

The rearrangement links TRBV4-1 to TRBJ1-2; D might be TRBD1 (5 bases). Germline values: CDR1 MGHRA, CDR2 YSYEKL. V was cut by 4 bases and J by 0 bases, with 21 bases left in between. This CDR3 is 18 amino acids long. The CDR3 reads CASSPKKTEGIANYGYTF. In nucleotides, the CDR3 is TGCGCCAGCAGCCCGAAAAAGACAGAGGGGATAGCTAACTATGGCTACACCTTC.

The chain joins TRBV2 to TRBJ2-3; D is possibly TRBD1 (6 bases). Trimming took 6 bases from V and 2 from J, leaving 18 bases between them. Germline CDR1 SNHLY, CDR2 FYNNEI. The CDR3 runs to 16 residues. CDR3 sequence: CASRRWDTGSTDTQYF. The CDR3 DNA is TGTGCCAGCAGAAGGTGGGACACCGGTTCCACAGATACGCAGTATTTT.